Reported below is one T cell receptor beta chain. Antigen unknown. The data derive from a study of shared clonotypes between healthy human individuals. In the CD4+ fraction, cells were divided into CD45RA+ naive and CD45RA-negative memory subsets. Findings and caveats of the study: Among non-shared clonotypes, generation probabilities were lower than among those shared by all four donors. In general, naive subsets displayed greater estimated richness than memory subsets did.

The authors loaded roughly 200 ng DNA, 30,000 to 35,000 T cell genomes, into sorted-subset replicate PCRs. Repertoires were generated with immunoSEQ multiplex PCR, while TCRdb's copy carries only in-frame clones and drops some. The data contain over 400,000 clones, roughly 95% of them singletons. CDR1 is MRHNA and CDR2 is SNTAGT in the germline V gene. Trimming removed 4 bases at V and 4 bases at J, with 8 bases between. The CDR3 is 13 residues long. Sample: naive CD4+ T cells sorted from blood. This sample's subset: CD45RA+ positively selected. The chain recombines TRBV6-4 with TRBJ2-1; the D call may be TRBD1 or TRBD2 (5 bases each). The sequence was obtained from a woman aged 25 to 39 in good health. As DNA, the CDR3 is TGTGCCAGCAGTGCGGGGCGATACAATGAGCAGTTCTTC. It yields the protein CASSAGRYNEQFF.